This T cell receptor beta chain was found in a study of identical twins. This clonotype showed up just a few times. Via MiXCR, TCRdb re-called the 5' RACE reads, giving one row per CDR3 protein. The data show approximately 890,000 distinct CDR3 sequences, 10% to 15% seen once. These data also formed part of another study, on yellow fever vaccine responses in identical twins.

The sample was PBMCs. This TCR came from a woman younger than 35 in good health.

The CDR3 DNA reads TGCGCCAGCAGCCGAACTAAGCGGGGGGGCCCGGCGGGCCAAGAGACCCAGTACTTC. Translating it yields CASSRTKRGGPAGQETQYF. The V call is TRBV5-1, the J call TRBJ2-5, with 10 positions matching TRBD2. The ends lost 4 bases at V and 1 base at J; junction bases unmatched: 16. The germline V gene encodes CDR1 SGHRS and CDR2 YFSETQ. The CDR3 length is 19 residues.